This TCR beta chain was sequenced in a study of blood T cell repertoires in COVID-19. Study summary: In each case, the material was cDNA or gDNA derived from T cells, B-cell-depleted T cells, or PBMCs.

V dropped 5 bases and J dropped 7 bases, with 18 bases sitting between them. The CDR3 runs 15 residues. The germline V gene encodes CDR1 SNHLY and CDR2 FYNNEI. Assay used: immunoSEQ multiplex PCR; TCRdb lists only in-frame clones, some missing. The sample shows some 300,000 clones, around 92% of them seen only once. The sequencing input was PBMCs or T cells enriched from blood (not recorded which). This TCR derives from a woman aged 50 to 65 who had been exposed to COVID-19. J is TRBJ2-1 and V is TRBV2, with D maybe TRBD2 (6 bases). The CDR3 DNA is TGTGCCAGCAGTCTATCTAGGAGGGGTGGGAATGAGCAGTTCTTC. Translating it yields CASSLSRRGGNEQFF.